This T cell receptor beta chain was identified in a study of human T cells and chemical hapten exposure. Concerning this clonotype itself: The antigen is undetermined. A much more abundant neighbour one base away suggests this may be a read error.

The library tagged each cDNA molecule with unique molecular identifiers. TCRdb independently ran MiXCR on the RACE reads; one entry per CDR3 protein. This sample yields roughly 120,000 distinct CDR3 sequences, of which roughly a tenth are seen a single time; around 3% belongs to the top ten. Regarding time point: patch test 2, 6 weeks after DPC sensitization. The treatment: therapeutic diphenylcyclopropenone sensitization with weekly scalp DPC. Overall study results and limits: Because all patients had alopecia, their immune responses might differ from healthy ones. There were significantly more large CDR3 similarity clusters among expanded TCRs than among controls.

V lost 6 bases and J lost 1, with 13 bases in between. The length of the CDR3 is 14 residues. Germline V gives CDR1 MDHEN, CDR2 SYDVKM. Sequencing used whole blood, obtained in connection with sensitization to the hapten diphenylcyclopropenone (DPC). The clonotype originates from a woman aged 40-49 years with alopecia areata. Some clones in this sample may be carry-over from other donors' samples. V gene TRBV28 combines with J gene TRBJ2-7; D may be TRBD1 (6 bases). CDR3 sequence reads: CASRLTGLSYEQYF. For the CDR3, the DNA is TGTGCCAGCAGGTTGACAGGTTTATCCTACGAGCAGTACTTC. Full variable domain (outside the CDR3, taken from reference TRBV28 and TRBJ2-7): DVKVTQSSRYLVKRTGEKVFLECVQDMDHENMFWYRQDPGLGLRLIYFSYDVKMKEKGDIPEGYSVSREKKERFSLILESASTNQTSMYLCASRLTGLSYEQYFGPGTRLTVT.